A selection of T cell receptor beta chains follows, all from one sample in a study of graft-versus-host responses after intestinal transplantation. The table came from immunoSEQ multiplex PCR; TCRdb's copy has only in-frame clones and leaves some out. The data show some 100,000 clones, 80% to 95% seen once. Antigens for these TCRs are unknown. Sequences were derived from unstimulated CD8+ T cells sorted from spleen or lymph node cells, sampled before intestinal transplant. Receptors were obtained from a human donor who received an intestinal transplant. Both conserved end residues are part of each CDR3. Each record gives: D gene, V gene, J gene, clone size, CDR3 DNA, CDR3 protein. D genes are given only for firm matches. The listing skips clone size in some rows; elsewhere it reads once, few, many or a size class.

D: NA
V: TRBV9
J: TRBJ2-3
size: NA
DNA: TGTGCCAGGGTAGGGAAGGACGGCACAGATACGCAGTATTTT
CDR3: CARVGKDGTDTQYF

D: NA
V: TRBV6-1
J: TRBJ2-7
size: NA
DNA: TGTGCCAGCAGCCTGGGGACACCGCTATCCTACGAGCAGTACTTC
CDR3: CASSLGTPLSYEQYF

D: NA
V: TRBV13
J: TRBJ2-1
size: once
DNA: TGTGCCAGCAGCTTAGACAACTCCTACAATGAGCAGTTCTTC
CDR3: CASSLDNSYNEQFF

D: NA
V: TRBV4-1
J: TRBJ1-2
size: NA
DNA: TGCGCCAGCAGCCAAGATTTTCAGGGCGTGACTTTTGGCTACACCTTC
CDR3: CASSQDFQGVTFGYTF

D: TRBD2
V: TRBV27
J: TRBJ2-5
size: NA
DNA: TGTGCCAGCAGTTTACTGGGACTAGCGGGGGGGCTTCGTCAAGAGACCCAGTACTTC
CDR3: CASSLLGLAGGLRQETQYF

D: NA
V: TRBV6-5
J: TRBJ1-5
size: NA
DNA: TGTGCCAGCAGTGAAATAAACAGCAATCAGCCCCAGCATTTT
CDR3: CASSEINSNQPQHF

D: NA
V: TRBV2
J: TRBJ2-2
size: NA
DNA: TGTGCCAGCAGTGTTTACACCGGGGAGTTGTTTTTT
CDR3: CASSVYTGELFF

D: NA
V: TRBV7-6
J: TRBJ2-3
size: NA
DNA: TGTGCCAGCAGCTTGGGAGCTCTAAGCACAGATACGCAGTATTTT
CDR3: CASSLGALSTDTQYF

D: TRBD1
V: TRBV5-6
J: TRBJ2-2
size: NA
DNA: TGTGCCAGCAGCCTCGACAGGGTAGGGGTCGGGGAGCTGTTTTTT
CDR3: CASSLDRVGVGELFF

D: NA
V: TRBV19
J: TRBJ2-1
size: once
DNA: TGTGCCAGTAGCCTCCGTGAGGGGAATGAGCAGTTCTTC
CDR3: CASSLREGNEQFF

D: TRBD1
V: TRBV10-3
J: TRBJ2-7
size: NA
DNA: TGTGCCATCAGTGCCTCGGGACAGATCGACGAGCAGTACTTC
CDR3: CAISASGQIDEQYF

D: NA
V: TRBV6-1
J: TRBJ2-1
size: NA
DNA: TGTACCAGCAGTGAACTGGGGAACGGACTCTCCTACAATGAGCAGTTCTTC
CDR3: CTSSELGNGLSYNEQFF

D: NA
V: TRBV29-1
J: TRBJ2-1
size: NA
DNA: TGCAGCGTTGGGGGAGGCAGCCGGAATGAGCAGTTCTTC
CDR3: CSVGGGSRNEQFF

D: NA
V: TRBV2
J: TRBJ1-1
size: NA
DNA: TGTGCCAGCAGCGAAACAGGACAAGAAGCTTTCTTT
CDR3: CASSETGQEAFF

D: TRBD2
V: TRBV2
J: TRBJ2-1
size: NA
DNA: TGTGCCAGCAGAGGACTAGCGGGAGATCATGAGCAGTTCTTC
CDR3: CASRGLAGDHEQFF

D: TRBD2
V: TRBV5-1
J: TRBJ2-4
size: NA
DNA: TGCGCCAGCAGCTTTGAACTAGCGGGGGAGAGGGGGCTAGCCAAAAACATTCAGTACTTC
CDR3: CASSFELAGERGLAKNIQYF

D: NA
V: TRBV7-6
J: TRBJ2-7
size: NA
DNA: TGTGCCAGCAGACCTATATCAGGGAAGGCCTACGAGCAGTACTTC
CDR3: CASRPISGKAYEQYF

D: TRBD2
V: TRBV15
J: TRBJ2-7
size: NA
DNA: TGTGCCACCAGGTCAAGCGGGAGGGCCGTCGACGAGCAGTACTTC
CDR3: CATRSSGRAVDEQYF

D: NA
V: TRBV30
J: TRBJ2-5
size: NA
DNA: TGTGCCTGGAGTCAGTCGGAGACCCAGTACTTC
CDR3: CAWSQSETQYF

D: NA
V: TRBV15
J: TRBJ1-5
size: NA
DNA: TGTGCCACCAGCCCGGTAGGGAGCAATCAGCCCCAGCATTTT
CDR3: CATSPVGSNQPQHF

D: TRBD1
V: TRBV5-6
J: TRBJ1-1
size: NA
DNA: TGTGCCAGCAGTCCTCCGGGACAGGGCACTGAAGCTTTCTTT
CDR3: CASSPPGQGTEAFF

D: TRBD1
V: TRBV19
J: TRBJ2-5
size: NA
DNA: TGTGCCAGTAGTACAGAGACAGGGGGCTTCGAGACCCAGTACTTC
CDR3: CASSTETGGFETQYF

D: NA
V: TRBV11-3
J: TRBJ2-1
size: NA
DNA: TGTGCCAGCAGCCCCATGGGGGGAGGCAGAACTCGGCAGTTCTTC
CDR3: CASSPMGGGRTRQFF

D: NA
V: TRBV10-1
J: TRBJ2-3
size: NA
DNA: TGCGCCAGCAGCGCCGGGACCTACACCTTGGGCACGCAGTATTTT
CDR3: CASSAGTYTLGTQYF

D: NA
V: TRBV4-2
J: TRBJ2-7
size: NA
DNA: TGTGCCAGCAGCCAGGTTAGATACGAGCAGTACTTC
CDR3: CASSQVRYEQYF

D: NA
V: TRBV5-4
J: TRBJ2-7
size: NA
DNA: TGTGCCAGCAGCTCCTCCGGGAACGTCTACGAGCAGTACTTC
CDR3: CASSSSGNVYEQYF

D: TRBD2
V: TRBV6-5
J: TRBJ2-1
size: NA
DNA: TGTGCCAGCAACCCAGGGACTAGCACTGAGCAGTTCTTC
CDR3: CASNPGTSTEQFF

D: TRBD2
V: TRBV27
J: TRBJ2-3
size: NA
DNA: TGTGCCAGCAGTTTTGTAGGACTAGCGGGAATTGGGGCAGATACGCAGTATTTT
CDR3: CASSFVGLAGIGADTQYF

D: NA
V: TRBV11-1
J: TRBJ2-1
size: NA
DNA: TGTGCCAGCAGCCCAGAGGGGGTTGAAGGCAGGAATGAGCAGTTCTTC
CDR3: CASSPEGVEGRNEQFF

D: NA
V: TRBV7-3
J: TRBJ2-3
size: once
DNA: TGTGCCAGCAGCTTATTTGGACATCTAGACACAGATACGCAGTATTTT
CDR3: CASSLFGHLDTDTQYF

D: TRBD1
V: TRBV7-9
J: TRBJ1-5
size: NA
DNA: TGTGCCAGCAGCTTACAGCCGGGACAGGGACATTTT
CDR3: CASSLQPGQGHF

D: NA
V: TRBV2
J: TRBJ1-1
size: NA
DNA: TGTGCCAGCAGTGAAGGGCCTGGGACGCGTACTGAAGCTTTCTTT
CDR3: CASSEGPGTRTEAFF

D: NA
V: TRBV7-9
J: TRBJ2-7
size: NA
DNA: TGTGCCAGCAGCCAACAGGACCCCTACGAGCAGTACTTC
CDR3: CASSQQDPYEQYF

D: NA
V: TRBV13
J: TRBJ2-1
size: NA
DNA: TGTGCCAGCAGCTTAGGGCAGGGGCACAATGAGCAGTTCTTC
CDR3: CASSLGQGHNEQFF

D: NA
V: TRBV19
J: TRBJ2-1
size: NA
DNA: TGTGCCAGTAGTTCCCACACCGGCTCCTACAATGAGCAGTTCTTC
CDR3: CASSSHTGSYNEQFF

D: TRBD1
V: TRBV29-1
J: TRBJ1-1
size: NA
DNA: TGCAGCGTTGAAGCAGGGGGCACTGAAGCTTTCTTT
CDR3: CSVEAGGTEAFF

D: TRBD1
V: TRBV4-2
J: TRBJ2-6
size: NA
DNA: TGTGCCAGCACAAAAGCGGGGACAGGGGACTTAAGCGGGGCCAACGTCCTGACTTTC
CDR3: CASTKAGTGDLSGANVLTF

D: NA
V: TRBV5-6
J: TRBJ1-1
size: NA
DNA: TGTGCCAGCAGCTTGTGGGGGGCAGGTGAAGCTTTCTTT
CDR3: CASSLWGAGEAFF

D: TRBD2
V: TRBV10-2
J: TRBJ2-7
size: few
DNA: TGCGCCAGCTCGGGACTAGCGGGGGCCTACGAGCAGTACTTC
CDR3: CASSGLAGAYEQYF

D: TRBD1
V: TRBV5-5
J: TRBJ1-1
size: NA
DNA: TGTGCCAGCAGCTTAGGACAGGGCGGCACTGAAGCTTTCTTT
CDR3: CASSLGQGGTEAFF

D: TRBD2
V: TRBV9
J: TRBJ2-1
size: NA
DNA: TGTGCCAGCAGCACCCCGGACGGGACTAGCGGGAGGGCTTTCTACAATGAGCAGTTCTTC
CDR3: CASSTPDGTSGRAFYNEQFF

D: NA
V: TRBV28
J: TRBJ2-7
size: few
DNA: TGTGCCAGCAGAGTGAATAGTCCTATCGACGAGCAGTACTTC
CDR3: CASRVNSPIDEQYF

D: TRBD2
V: TRBV5-5
J: TRBJ2-3
size: NA
DNA: TGTGCCAGCAGCTTGGCCGGGACTAGAGAGGCAGATACGCAGTATTTT
CDR3: CASSLAGTREADTQYF

D: NA
V: TRBV7-9
J: TRBJ2-2
size: once
DNA: TGTGCCAGCAGCGGAAGTTGGGCGAACACCGGGGAGCTGTTTTTT
CDR3: CASSGSWANTGELFF

D: NA
V: TRBV9
J: TRBJ2-7
size: NA
DNA: TGTGCCAGCAGCGTAGACAACTCCTACGAGCAGTACTTC
CDR3: CASSVDNSYEQYF

D: TRBD1
V: TRBV6-1
J: TRBJ1-3
size: medium-sized
DNA: TGTGCCAGCAGTGAGGGACAGGGTGGAAACACCATATATTTT
CDR3: CASSEGQGGNTIYF

D: TRBD2
V: TRBV28
J: TRBJ2-3
size: NA
DNA: TGTGCCAGCAGTTTAGGTATCGCAGCGGGAGCATCAGATACGCAGTATTTT
CDR3: CASSLGIAAGASDTQYF

D: TRBD1
V: TRBV19
J: TRBJ1-5
size: NA
DNA: TGTGCCAGTAGTATGGGACAGGGAAATCAGCCCCAGCATTTT
CDR3: CASSMGQGNQPQHF

D: TRBD2
V: TRBV19
J: TRBJ2-1
size: NA
DNA: TGTGCCACCGAAAGATTAATTCCGGGACTAGCGGGAGTACATGAGCAGTTCTTC
CDR3: CATERLIPGLAGVHEQFF

D: TRBD2
V: TRBV6-5
J: TRBJ2-7
size: NA
DNA: TGTGCCAGCAGTTACTCAGGACTAGACTACGAGCAGTACTTC
CDR3: CASSYSGLDYEQYF

D: NA
V: TRBV28
J: TRBJ2-1
size: NA
DNA: TGTGCCAGCAGATTCGGAGGGGGAAATGTTTACAATGAGCAGTTCTTC
CDR3: CASRFGGGNVYNEQFF

D: NA
V: TRBV6-5
J: TRBJ2-2
size: few
DNA: TGTGCCAGCAGTTATCTGGGGGGCAAGAACACCGGGGAGCTGTTTTTT
CDR3: CASSYLGGKNTGELFF

D: NA
V: TRBV19
J: TRBJ1-3
size: NA
DNA: TGTGCCAGTAGAGCCTGGGACCCCGGGAACACCATATATTTT
CDR3: CASRAWDPGNTIYF

D: NA
V: TRBV27
J: TRBJ1-2
size: NA
DNA: TGTGCCAGCAGTTCCTATAACTATGGCTACACCTTC
CDR3: CASSSYNYGYTF

D: NA
V: TRBV9
J: TRBJ2-5
size: NA
DNA: TGTGCCAGCAGCTCTGACAGTGATCAAGAGACCCAGTACTTC
CDR3: CASSSDSDQETQYF